These 17 T cell receptor beta chains were sequenced from one sample in a study of identical twins (TCRdb year 2016). Library method: 5' RACE. Instrument used: Illumina HiSeq 2000. The public reads were reprocessed in TCRdb via fastp at Q25 and MiXCR, keeping in-frame beta chains. Records with the same CDR3 protein are collapsed into one entry carrying the most frequent genes and DNA. The sample yields about 570,000 distinct CDR3 sequences; 9% to 10% were counted once. 2.5% to 3% of the sample is taken by the ten largest. The sample was also linked to a second study, of yellow fever vaccine responses in identical twins.

The material sequenced was PBMCs. These receptors came from a young woman in good health.

This clonotype was observed many times. The chain carries TRBV19 and TRBJ1-1; D gene unclear. CDR1 LNHDA and CDR2 SQIVND come from the germline V gene (reference sequence). CDR3 size: 11 residues. The ends were cut back, 5 bases at V and 5 bases at J, with 6 bases in the middle. The CDR3 coding sequence is TGTGCCAGTAGTCGGAGAACTGAAGCTTTCTTT. Translation: CASSRRTEAFF.

This clonotype has a count of ten or more. CDR3 coding DNA: TGTGCCAGCAGCTTACCGGGGTTCGAAGCTTTCTTT. It codes for CASSLPGFEAFF. V usage is TRBV12-3 or TRBV12-4 and J usage is TRBJ1-1; D call uncertain. The CDR3 runs 12 residues. Trimming pared 6 bases from V and 8 bases from J, leaving 13 bases between.

This clonotype has more than one count but fewer than ten. This chain links TRBV5-1 with TRBJ2-5, with D perhaps being TRBD1 or TRBD2 (5 bases each). The ends were cut back, 3 bases at V and 1 base at J, with 13 bases in the middle. This CDR3 is 15 amino acids long. Germline V lookup: CDR1 SGHRS, CDR2 YFSETQ. The CDR3 region is CASSSGQGPQETQYF. The CDR3 DNA reads as TGCGCCAGCAGCTCCGGGCAGGGACCCCAAGAGACCCAGTACTTC.

This clonotype was observed many times. This rearrangement joins TRBV7-9 to TRBJ1-2, with D unresolved. The CDR3 totals 16 residues. Germline V gene lookup returns CDR1 SEHNR and CDR2 FQNEAQ (reference sequence). V dropped 1 base and J dropped 3 bases, with 15 bases sitting between them. The CDR3 is CASSLEQQTDHYGYTF. The DNA of the CDR3 is TGTGCCAGCAGCTTAGAACAACAAACAGATCACTATGGCTACACCTTC.

In this sample, this clonotype turned up a few times. The rearrangement links TRBV3-1 to TRBJ2-7, with TRBD1 as a possible D gene (6 bases). This CDR3 spans 14 amino acids. Trimming stripped 6 bases from V and 4 bases from J, with 16 bases between. CDR1 and CDR2 (germline): LGHDT, YNNKEL (reference sequence). The CDR3: CASRPGHGNYEQYF. The CDR3 DNA is TGTGCCAGCAGGCCGGGACACGGAAATTACGAGCAGTACTTC.

V is TRBV12-3 or TRBV12-4 and J is TRBJ1-2; TRBD1 might be the D (6 bases). The CDR3 is 13 residues long. The V and J ends lost 3 bases and 5 bases respectively, with 10 bases between them. CDR3 coding DNA: TGTGCCAGCAGTTTTCAAGGGGGTTATGGCTACACCTTC. Translating gives CASSFQGGYGYTF.

This clonotype was observed a handful of times. The chain is built from TRBV28 and TRBJ1-2; a weak D match, TRBD1 (5 bases). Germline V gives CDR1 MDHEN, CDR2 SYDVKM. Between the trimmed V and J ends, which lost 10 bases and 5 bases, there was a span of 11 bases. The CDR3 totals 11 residues. The DNA of the CDR3 is TGTGCCAAAGACAGTCCTTATGGCTACACCTTC. The encoded protein is CAKDSPYGYTF.

This chain uses TRBV29-1 with TRBJ2-7; D may correspond to TRBD1 or TRBD2 (5 bases each). Per germline, CDR1 SQVTM and CDR2 ANQGSEA. V lost 7 bases and J lost 2, with 15 bases in between. The CDR3 contains 13 residues. The CDR3 bases are TGCAGCGCGGGGCTAGCCGGAACCTACGAGCAGTACTTC. Translating it yields CSAGLAGTYEQYF.

The table lists this clonotype with many counts. This sequence joins TRBV5-1 and TRBJ1-1; D is possibly TRBD1 (6 bases). Germline-derived CDR1 and CDR2 are SGHRS and YFSETQ. V was trimmed by 2 bases and J by 5 bases, leaving 13 bases between them. This CDR3 comprises 14 residues. The CDR3 nucleotides are TGCGCCAGCAGCTTCAGGGGAGGGGAGACTGAAGCTTTCTTT. Encoded protein: CASSFRGGETEAFF.

This clonotype was seen repeatedly, ten times or more. This chain connects TRBV29-1 to TRBJ2-2, with D possibly matching TRBD1 (6 bases). The germline V gene encodes CDR1 SQVTM and CDR2 ANQGSEA. The germline V and J ends were trimmed by 5 bases and 4 bases, with 8 bases remaining between them. This CDR3 has 12 amino acids. The CDR3 here is CSVLGGTGELFF. In nucleotides, the CDR3 is TGCAGCGTTTTAGGGGGCACCGGGGAGCTGTTTTTT.

Note on this clonotype: Germline and junction disagree at one end, which may indicate a read error. The genes are TRBV3-1 and TRBJ2-1; 9 bases fit TRBD2. Per the germline V gene, CDR1 is LGHDT and CDR2 is YNNKEL (reference sequence). This CDR3 region has 17 residues. The CDR3 region has the DNA TGTGCCAGCAACCAAGATCAATCTAGCGGGGCCTACAATGAGCAGTTCTTC. The encoded protein is CASNQDQSSGAYNEQFF.

The sample holds many counts of this clonotype. CDR3 in amino acids: CAISESTRSTDTQYF. The CDR3 DNA sequence: TGTGCCATCAGTGAGTCGACTCGGAGCACAGATACGCAGTATTTT. This chain joins TRBV10-3 and TRBJ2-3, with D unclear. Germline V CDR1 and CDR2: ENHRY, SYGVKD. The CDR3 runs 15 residues. Trimming cost V 0 bases and J 0 bases, with 7 bases left between them.

This clonotype was seen a few times. The chain combines TRBV11-2 with TRBJ2-3; 10 bases are a match to TRBD2. V shed 2 bases, J shed 4 bases, and the junction held 3 bases outside the gene matches. The length of the CDR3 is 15 residues. Germline CDR1 SGHAT, CDR2 FQNNGV. The CDR3 DNA reads as TGTGCCAGCAGCTTACTAGCGGGAGTGGCAGATACGCAGTATTTT. Its translation: CASSLLAGVADTQYF.

The chain combines TRBV20-1 with TRBJ2-7, with a weak D call TRBD2 (6 bases). Germline V gene lookup returns CDR1 DFQATT and CDR2 SNEGSKA (reference sequence). The V and J ends lost 5 bases and 0 bases respectively, with 17 bases between them. The CDR3 length is 15 residues. The CDR3 DNA reads TGCAGTGCTCCGGGCGCAGGGAGGAGCTCCTACGAGCAGTACTTC. Its protein product is CSAPGAGRSSYEQYF.

The V gene is TRBV7-9, the J gene TRBJ2-5; D may be TRBD1 (6 bases). Germline V gene data show CDR1 as SEHNR and CDR2 as FQNEAQ (reference sequence). This CDR3 region has 17 residues. V was shortened by 5 bases and J by 2 bases, with 21 bases between the two germline ends. CDR3 amino acids: CASSPRLDGRGQETQYF. The CDR3 coding sequence is TGTGCCAGCAGCCCTCGACTGGACGGTAGGGGGCAAGAGACCCAGTACTTC.

This clonotype came up a few times. The chain links TRBV20-1 to TRBJ2-3, with 8 bases lining up with TRBD2. V dropped 6 bases and J dropped 4; count of bases not matched to a gene: 15. The CDR3 is 16 amino acids. CDR1 is DFQATT and CDR2 is SNEGSKA in the germline V gene (reference sequence). The CDR3 DNA sequence: TGCAGTGCCCCTATCTGGCCGGGGGGGGCCGCAGATACGCAGTATTTT. Translated: CSAPIWPGGAADTQYF.

J is TRBJ1-6 and V is TRBV7-2; 7 nucleotides agree with TRBD1. This CDR3 contains 14 residues. V lost 5 bases to trimming and J lost 9 bases; unmatched junction nucleotides: 7. In germline, CDR1 is SGHTA, CDR2 FQGNSA. The CDR3 DNA follows: TGTGCCAGCAGCGCGGACAGGCTCTCTTCACCCCTCCACTTT. Protein sequence: CASSADRLSSPLHF.